Listed below are T cell receptor beta chains from one sample, sequenced in a study of blood T cells in healthy people across ages. TCRdb redid the calling of the 5' RACE reads with MiXCR, one entry per CDR3 protein. The sample carries hundreds of thousands of distinct CDR3 sequences, roughly two fifths recorded once. The sample consisted of blood. The origin of the receptors is a man aged 80 or over in good health. The CDR3 runs from the conserved cysteine through the conserved F or W. D genes are given only for firm matches. Clone size, where shown, is once, few, many, or a class for clones that have expanded.

D | J | V | size | CDR3 | DNA
TRBD2 | TRBJ2-7 | TRBV20-1 | few | CSASGTSVNYEQYF | TGCAGTGCTTCCGGGACTAGCGTGAACTACGAGCAGTACTTC
- | TRBJ2-1 | TRBV6-1 | - | CASALSGRVNEQFF | TGTGCCAGCGCCCTGAGTGGCAGGGTAAATGAGCAGTTCTTC
- | TRBJ2-7 | TRBV30 | - | CAWSDFYEQYF | TGTGCCTGGAGCGATTTCTACGAGCAGTACTTC
- | TRBJ2-5 | TRBV10-3 | few | CAISDSPSQGKETQYF | TGTGCCATCAGTGACTCCCCTAGCCAAGGAAAAGAGACCCAGTACTTC
TRBD2 | TRBJ2-4 | TRBV20-1 | - | CSARRLAGGPGEQYF | TGCAGTGCTAGAAGACTAGCGGGAGGACCCGGAGAGCAGTACTTC
- | TRBJ2-5 | TRBV6-1 | - | CASSAGEGFLEQYF | TGTGCCAGCAGCGCAGGCGAGGGCTTTCTTGAGCAGTACTTC
- | TRBJ2-1 | TRBV7-9 | - | CASSLAGQVDERFF | TGTGCCAGCAGCTTAGCGGGTCAGGTGGATGAGCGGTTCTTC
- | TRBJ2-3 | TRBV5-1 | - | CASSPDGRYLITGTRYF | TGCGCCAGCAGCCCAGATGGGCGGTACCTGATCACAGGTACGCGGTATTTT
TRBD2 | TRBJ2-7 | TRBV11-2 | - | CASSQVAGESPYEQYF | TGTGCCAGCAGCCAGGTAGCGGGGGAAAGCCCCTACGAGCAGTACTTC
TRBD2 | TRBJ2-7 | TRBV20-1 | - | CSARDALAGESYEQYF | TGCAGTGCTAGAGATGCACTAGCGGGGGAGTCCTACGAGCAGTACTTC
TRBD1 | TRBJ1-2 | TRBV10-2 | - | CASSELGGTATNYGYTF | TGCGCCAGCAGTGAACTTGGCGGGACAGCAACTAACTATGGCTACACCTTC
- | TRBJ2-2 | TRBV4-3 | - | CASSQDTVNTGELFF | TGCGCCAGCAGCCAAGATACCGTTAACACCGGGGAGCTGTTTTTT
- | TRBJ2-1 | TRBV6-2/TRBV6-3 | few | CASGVHAVSYNEQFF | TGTGCCAGCGGAGTTCACGCCGTCTCCTACAATGAGCAGTTCTTC
- | TRBJ1-2 | TRBV20-1 | - | CSVFPYGYTF | TGCAGTGTATTTCCCTATGGCTACACCTTC
- | TRBJ1-3 | TRBV29-1 | - | CSAESHREGNTIYF | TGCAGCGCTGAGTCCCACAGGGAAGGAAACACCATATATTTT
- | TRBJ2-3 | TRBV12-3/TRBV12-4 | - | CASSPERARPAGGTQYF | TGTGCCAGCAGTCCAGAGCGGGCCCGTCCTGCAGGGGGTACGCAGTATTTT
- | TRBJ2-3 | TRBV27 | few | CASSSFKSGQTDTQYF | TGTGCCAGCAGTTCATTTAAATCGGGACAAACAGATACGCAGTATTTT
- | TRBJ1-1 | TRBV5-1 | few | CASSVTNVFEAFF | TGCGCCAGCAGCGTGACGAACGTTTTTGAAGCTTTCTTT
- | TRBJ1-1 | TRBV12-5 | - | CASGGTANTEAFF | TGTGCTAGTGGAGGGACGGCGAACACTGAAGCTTTCTTT
- | TRBJ2-2 | TRBV7-2 | - | CASSSRVSTGELFF | TGTGCCAGCAGCTCTAGGGTGTCCACCGGGGAGCTGTTTTTT
- | TRBJ1-5 | TRBV30 | - | CAWSVGFLNQPQHF | TGTGCCTGGAGTGTTGGGTTTCTAAATCAGCCCCAGCATTTT
- | TRBJ2-7 | TRBV2 | few | CASSEASAGTYEQYF | TGTGCCAGCAGTGAAGCCAGCGCAGGGACCTACGAGCAGTACTTC
- | TRBJ1-2 | TRBV11-2 | few | CASSLQGYYGYTF | TGTGCCAGCAGCTTACAGGGTTACTATGGCTACACCTTC
TRBD2 | TRBJ2-1 | TRBV18 | many | CASSPGWVAGASEQFF | TGTGCCAGCTCACCAGGGTGGGTAGCGGGAGCGTCTGAGCAGTTCTTC
- | TRBJ1-6 | TRBV14 | - | CASSQQGIPSPLHF | TGTGCCAGCAGCCAACAGGGGATTCCGTCACCCCTCCACTTT
- | TRBJ1-5 | TRBV6-6 | few | CASSSGQDQPQHF | TGTGCCAGCAGTTCGGGGCAAGATCAGCCCCAGCATTTT
TRBD1 | TRBJ2-7 | TRBV25-1 | - | CASSEQGTGIFSYEQYF | TGTGCCAGCAGTGAGCAGGGGACAGGGATTTTTTCCTACGAGCAGTACTTC
- | TRBJ2-5 | TRBV5-8 | - | CASSLVGSATQYF | TGTGCCAGCAGCTTGGTAGGGTCCGCGACCCAGTACTTC
- | TRBJ1-2 | TRBV5-1 | few | CASSRSGTDLGYTF | TGCGCCAGCTCCAGATCCGGGACCGACTTGGGCTACACCTTC
- | TRBJ2-3 | TRBV9 | - | CASSVAGTAPTDTQYF | TGTGCCAGCAGCGTAGCGGGGACCGCCCCCACAGATACGCAGTATTTT
- | TRBJ1-6 | TRBV7-9 | once | CASSLVETLHF | TGTGCCAGCAGCTTAGTGGAAACCCTCCACTTT
- | TRBJ2-5 | TRBV20-1 | - | CSARGAGTETQYF | TGCAGTGCGAGGGGGGCAGGGACGGAGACCCAGTACTTC
TRBD2 | TRBJ2-4 | TRBV9 | - | CASSVGVSGGENIQYF | TGTGCCAGCAGCGTAGGGGTTAGCGGGGGGGAAAACATTCAGTACTTC
TRBD1 | TRBJ2-1 | TRBV6-6 | few | CASSPQGAGNEQFF | TGTGCCAGCAGTCCGCAGGGGGCGGGGAATGAGCAGTTCTTC
- | TRBJ2-3 | TRBV29-1 | many | CSVETQGGLLQYF | TGCAGCGTTGAGACTCAGGGGGGTTTGTTGCAGTATTTT
- | TRBJ1-4 | TRBV2 | - | CASSVSETRDEKLFF | TGTGCCAGCAGTGTTTCGGAGACCCGGGATGAAAAACTGTTTTTT
- | TRBJ2-3 | TRBV5-1 | - | CASSMGVAGTDTQYF | TGCGCCAGCTCGATGGGAGTAGCGGGCACAGATACGCAGTATTTT
- | TRBJ2-4 | TRBV6-2/TRBV6-3 | - | CASRKGGLASVYEQYF | TGTGCCAGCAGAAAAGGGGGGCTAGCGAGTGTCTATGAGCAGTACTTC
- | TRBJ2-3 | TRBV20-1 | - | CSVKRRYTDTQYF | TGCAGTGTCAAGCGGAGGTACACAGATACGCAGTATTTT
- | TRBJ2-3 | TRBV11-2 | few | CASSEDPDTQYF | TGTGCCAGCAGCGAGGACCCAGATACGCAGTATTTT
TRBD2 | TRBJ2-3 | TRBV20-1 | - | CSVSREWGTDTQYF | TGCAGTGTCTCGCGGGAGTGGGGGACAGATACGCAGTATTTT
TRBD2 | TRBJ2-6 | TRBV6-2/TRBV6-3 | - | CASIGAGASGANVPTF | TGTGCCAGCATAGGGGCGGGAGCCTCTGGGGCCAACGTCCCGACTTTC
TRBD2 | TRBJ2-3 | TRBV20-1 | - | CSARGRRELADTQYF | TGCAGTGCTAGGGGACGGCGGGAGTTAGCAGATACGCAGTATTTT
- | TRBJ2-1 | TRBV27 | - | CASSFPGTNTYNEQFF | TGTGCCAGCAGTTTCCCCGGGACAAATACCTACAATGAGCAGTTCTTC
- | TRBJ2-7 | TRBV6-2/TRBV6-3 | once | CASSFRGKRSYEQYF | TGTGCCAGCAGTTTCAGGGGTAAAAGGTCCTACGAGCAGTACTTC
- | TRBJ2-1 | TRBV7-8 | once | CASSLRVSYNEQFF | TGTGCCAGCAGCCTGAGAGTCTCCTACAATGAGCAGTTCTTC
- | TRBJ2-1 | TRBV5-1 | few | CASSLGAGGNEQFF | TGCGCCAGCAGCTTGGGGGCCGGGGGCAATGAGCAGTTCTTC
- | TRBJ2-7 | TRBV21-1 | - | CASSTKYRDYEQYF | TGTGCCAGCAGCACCAAGTACAGGGACTACGAGCAGTACTTC
- | TRBJ2-5 | TRBV10-2 | - | CASRKKEETQYF | TGCGCCAGCAGGAAAAAGGAAGAGACCCAGTACTTC
- | TRBJ2-7 | TRBV2 | few | CASSRDMYEQYF | TGTGCCAGCAGCCGAGACATGTACGAGCAGTACTTC
- | TRBJ2-1 | TRBV9 | - | CASSPDYADEQFF | TGTGCCAGCAGCCCCGATTACGCAGATGAGCAGTTCTTC
TRBD1 | TRBJ1-2 | TRBV25-1 | few | CASTGTGRRYGYTF | TGTGCCAGCACCGGGACAGGGAGGCGCTATGGCTACACCTTC
- | TRBJ1-6 | TRBV6-5 | - | CASSYASQNNSPLHF | TGTGCCAGCAGTTACGCTTCGCAGAATAATTCACCCCTCCACTTT
- | TRBJ2-5 | TRBV27 | few | CASSFTGLQETQYF | TGTGCCAGCAGTTTTACAGGATTACAAGAGACCCAGTACTTC
- | TRBJ1-2 | TRBV6-2/TRBV6-3 | few | CASSPEIWGNYGYTF | TGTGCCAGCAGTCCCGAGATTTGGGGAAACTATGGCTACACCTTC
TRBD2 | TRBJ2-7 | TRBV27 | few | CASRDPSGSSYEQYF | TGTGCCAGCAGGGACCCTAGCGGGAGCTCCTACGAGCAGTACTTC
- | TRBJ2-7 | TRBV28 | - | CASSFPNSYGQYF | TGTGCCAGCAGCTTCCCGAATTCCTACGGGCAGTACTTC
- | TRBJ2-7 | TRBV3-1 | - | CASSTLANEQYF | TGTGCCAGCAGCACTTTGGCGAATGAGCAGTACTTC
TRBD2 | TRBJ2-5 | TRBV20-1 | many | CSARPFPSGRADETQYF | TGCAGTGCTAGACCATTCCCTAGCGGGAGGGCCGATGAGACCCAGTACTTC